These 20 T cell receptor beta chains came from one sample sequenced in a study of vaccination and CD4 T cells after COVID-19. Treatment meaning: approximately nine-day PBMC culture with coronavirus spike peptide pools or control peptides (ViraFEST assay). With the Oncomine TCR Beta short-read assay, DNA from cultured CD4+ T cells was sequenced. TCRdb reprocessed the PCR reads with MiXCR, giving one entry per CDR3 protein. Here the sample spans 10,000 to 15,000 distinct CDR3 sequences, approximately 60% being singletons. No antigen is known for these receptors. The specimen was CD4+ T cells from blood, cultured in vitro. The source of these receptors is a human donor who had recovered from COVID-19.

The chain couples TRBV20-1 to TRBJ2-3, with D perhaps TRBD2 (5 bases). Germline CDR1 DFQATT, CDR2 SNEGSKA (reference sequence). The V gene lost 6 bases and the J gene lost 2 bases, with 18 bases spanning the gap. This CDR3 region has 15 residues. The CDR3 DNA reads TGCAGTGCCAGTGGCATTGGCGGACTCACAGATACGCAGTATTTT. This sequence encodes CSASGIGGLTDTQYF.

The chain carries TRBV20-1 and TRBJ2-7, with a possible D match to TRBD2 (7 bases). V shed 6 bases and J shed 4 bases, with 16 bases lying between them. This CDR3 is built from 13 residues. Germline V gene lookup returns CDR1 DFQATT and CDR2 SNEGSKA (reference sequence). The CDR3 nucleotides read TGCAGTGCGCCCGAGGGGGGGCCGTACGAGCAGTACTTC. Its translation: CSAPEGGPYEQYF.

This clonotype was picked up a small number of times. The chain uses TRBV20-1 and TRBJ1-5, with unresolved D. The CDR3 has 15 amino acids. Germline V gives CDR1 DFQATT, CDR2 SNEGSKA (reference sequence). V lost 0 bases to trimming and J lost 2 bases, with 11 bases between them. CDR3 sequence reads: CSAREPLSGNQPQHF. CDR3 DNA sequence: TGCAGTGCTAGAGAACCCCTGAGCGGCAATCAGCCCCAGCATTTT.

In the case of this clonotype: Compared with germline, one end of the junction differs, possibly owing to a read error. V usage is TRBV30 and J usage is TRBJ1-1; D uncertain. CDR1 and CDR2 from the germline V gene are GTSNPN and SVGIG (reference sequence). This CDR3 has 12 residues. Here the CDR3 DNA reads TGTGCCTGGAGTGTAACCGGACGCGGTTTCGTCTTT. Translating gives CAWSVTGRGFVF.

CDR3 protein: CASSLRGDSNQPQHF. The CDR3 DNA sequence: TGCGCCAGCAGCTTGAGAGGGGATAGCAATCAGCCCCAGCATTTT. V and J are TRBV5-1 and TRBJ1-5; a possible D gene is TRBD1 (5 bases). Germline V gene data show CDR1 as SGHRS and CDR2 as YFSETQ. V was clipped by 1 base and J by 0 bases, with 8 bases between them. This CDR3 comprises 15 residues.

J is TRBJ1-1 and V is TRBV2; 10 positions agree with TRBD1. Germline V gene data show CDR1 as SNHLY and CDR2 as FYNNEI. V was clipped by 6 bases and J by 5 bases; unmatched bases: 12. The CDR3 spans 16 residues. CDR3 in DNA: TGTGCCAGCAGGACGGGACAGGGGCTTTGGAGGACTGAAGCTTTCTTT. It translates to CASRTGQGLWRTEAFF. Combining the CDR3 with reference TRBV2 and TRBJ1-1 gives the whole variable domain EPEVTQTPSHQVTQMGQEVILRCVPISNHLYFYWYRQILGQKVEFLVSFYNNEISEKSEIFDDQFSVERPDGSNFTLKIRSTKLEDSAMYFCASRTGQGLWRTEAFFGQGTRLTVV.

The chain employs TRBV20-1 and TRBJ2-5, with unresolved D. The length of the CDR3 is 13 residues. Per the germline V gene, CDR1 is DFQATT and CDR2 is SNEGSKA (reference sequence). Trimming pared 8 bases from V and 3 bases from J, leaving 16 bases between. This CDR3 is CSSVLGAKETQYF. The CDR3 DNA sequence: TGCAGTTCGGTGTTGGGCGCTAAAGAGACCCAGTACTTC.

The gene calls are TRBV5-1 and TRBJ2-7; 8 positions agree with TRBD2. This CDR3 has 14 residues. Germline CDR1 SGHRS, CDR2 YFSETQ. Germline trimming cut 4 bases from V and 3 bases from J; bases unmatched to any gene: 6. CDR3 protein: CASSRTGTSYEQYF. CDR3 coding DNA: TGCGCCAGCAGCCGTACCGGGACTAGCTACGAGCAGTACTTC.

The V call is TRBV20-1, the J call TRBJ1-1; D perhaps matches TRBD1 (5 bases). CDR1 and CDR2 (germline): DFQATT, SNEGSKA (reference sequence). V lost 3 bases to trimming and J lost 4 bases, with 9 bases between them. The CDR3 is 12 residues long. The CDR3 nucleotides read TGCAGTGCTAGGGAAGGGGCCACTGAAGCTTTCTTT. This gives the protein CSAREGATEAFF.

Note on this clonotype: Germline is not matched at one junction end, which may reflect a read error. The rearrangement links TRBV19 to TRBJ1-5; D not resolved. Germline CDR1 is LNHDA and CDR2 is SQIVND (reference sequence). This CDR3 has 11 amino acids. CDR3 nucleotide sequence: TGTGCCGGTAGGAATAATCAGCCCCAGCATTTT. As protein: CAGRNNQPQHF.

This chain connects TRBV12-3 or TRBV12-4 to TRBJ1-2; D gene uncertain. CDR3 length equals 11 residues. Trimming took 3 bases from V and 8 from J, leaving 7 bases between them. The CDR3 here is CASSFPGGYTF. The CDR3 DNA follows: TGTGCCAGCAGTTTTCCGGGAGGCTACACCTTC.

The chain has TRBV6-1 and TRBJ1-1, with no clear D. Germline V lookup: CDR1 MNHNS, CDR2 SASEGT. Deletions cut 4 bases from V and 0 bases from J, with 9 bases between. This CDR3 region has 14 residues. Written as DNA, the CDR3 is TGTGCCAGCAGTGTCCTCGGGATGAACACTGAAGCTTTCTTT. Protein product: CASSVLGMNTEAFF.

The V and J genes are TRBV7-2 and TRBJ2-3; no definite D call. V dropped 1 base and J dropped 2 bases, with 4 bases sitting between them. This CDR3 has 13 amino acids. The germline gives CDR1 SGHTA, CDR2 FQGNSA. The CDR3 nucleotides read TGTGCCAGCAGCTTAGGGTTCACAGATACGCAGTATTTT. Encoded protein: CASSLGFTDTQYF.

The chain joins TRBV4-1 to TRBJ1-1; D perhaps matches TRBD1 (5 bases). Trimming stripped 2 bases from V and 6 bases from J, with 22 bases between. The V gene's germline CDR1 is MGHRA and CDR2 YSYEKL. The CDR3 loop spans 17 amino acids. DNA of the CDR3: TGCGCCAGCAGCCAACCCTACAATTACGACAGCGACTCTGAAGCTTTCTTT. Translation: CASSQPYNYDSDSEAFF.

This clonotype has only a few counts. The chain recombines TRBV20-1 with TRBJ2-7; D may be TRBD2 (6 bases). V was pared by 7 bases and J by 3 bases, with 16 bases between. This CDR3 is 13 amino acids long. Germline V gives CDR1 DFQATT, CDR2 SNEGSKA (reference sequence). DNA of the CDR3: TGCAGTGGATTGAGGGGACTTGACTACGAGCAGTACTTC. It translates to CSGLRGLDYEQYF.

This clonotype occurred a few times. V and J are TRBV30 and TRBJ1-2; D ambiguous. V dropped 0 bases and J dropped 5 bases, with 10 bases sitting between them. Germline V gives CDR1 GTSNPN, CDR2 SVGIG (reference sequence). The CDR3 contains 13 residues. The CDR3 DNA sequence: TGTGCCTGGAGTGTACTACGTGATTATGGCTACACCTTC. This encodes CAWSVLRDYGYTF.

The rearrangement joins TRBV20-1 to TRBJ1-4; the match to TRBD1 covers 8 bases. The CDR3 loop spans 12 amino acids. Looked up from germline, CDR1 is DFQATT and CDR2 is SNEGSKA (reference sequence). The ends lost 6 bases at V and 6 bases at J; junction bases unmatched: 3. The DNA for the CDR3 is TGCAGTGCCGGGACAGGTTATGAAAAACTGTTTTTT. This translates into CSAGTGYEKLFF.

This rearrangement joins TRBV20-1 to TRBJ1-4; D remains unclear. With 3 bases removed from V and 1 base from J, the gap between germline ends came to 6 bases. CDR1 and CDR2 (germline): DFQATT, SNEGSKA (reference sequence). The CDR3 is 13 residues long. CDR3 sequence reads: CSASLGTNEKLFF. CDR3 in DNA: TGCAGTGCTAGTCTGGGAACTAATGAAAAACTGTTTTTT.

The chain is built from TRBV28 and TRBJ1-6; D ambiguous. This CDR3 contains 14 residues. Trimming removed 1 base at V and 7 bases at J, with 8 bases between. Per the germline V gene, CDR1 is MDHEN and CDR2 is SYDVKM. The CDR3 region is CASSLYPTNSPLHF. The CDR3, as DNA: TGTGCCAGCAGTTTATACCCCACAAATTCACCCCTCCACTTT.

The chain recombines TRBV12-3 or TRBV12-4 with TRBJ1-1; perhaps TRBD1 as D (5 bases). The CDR3 is made up of 13 amino acids. V lost 6 bases and J 0 bases, leaving 8 bases between the germline ends. The CDR3 here is CASRPGMNTEAFF. The CDR3 DNA follows: TGTGCCAGCAGGCCAGGGATGAACACTGAAGCTTTCTTT.